This paragraph covers one T cell receptor beta chain sequence. The data originate from a study of shared clonotypes between healthy human individuals. The naive CD8 population came from CD45RO-negative cells selected for CCR7, without terminally differentiated effector memory CD45RA+ cells. V shed 3 bases and J shed 7 bases, with 15 bases lying between them. The CDR3 totals 14 residues. Germline CDR1 reads MNHEY; CDR2 reads SMNVEV (reference sequence). Clones were read by immunoSEQ multiplex PCR, and TCRdb kept only the in-frame ones, dropping some. The sample holds some 2,100,000 clones; 85% to 95% are singletons and the top ten take under 2%.

J is TRBJ1-2 and V is TRBV27, with D possibly being TRBD1 (6 bases). This receptor was taken from a man aged 18 to 30 in good health. Some clones in this sample may be carry-over from other donors' samples. The specimen sequenced was naive CD8+ T cells from PBMCs. The CDR3 region has the DNA TGTGCCAGCAGTTTGCGGGGGCCTGGATCTGGCTACACCTTC. Protein: CASSLRGPGSGYTF.